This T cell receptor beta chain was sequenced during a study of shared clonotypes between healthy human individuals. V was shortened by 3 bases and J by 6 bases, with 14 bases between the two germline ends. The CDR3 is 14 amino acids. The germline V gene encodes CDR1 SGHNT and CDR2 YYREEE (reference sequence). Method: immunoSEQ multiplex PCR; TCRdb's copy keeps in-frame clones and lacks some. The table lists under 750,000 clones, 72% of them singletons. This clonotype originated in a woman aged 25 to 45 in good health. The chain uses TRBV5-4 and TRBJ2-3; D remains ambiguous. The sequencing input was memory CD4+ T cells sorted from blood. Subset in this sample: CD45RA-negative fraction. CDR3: CASSSPVRRDTQYF. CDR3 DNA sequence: TGTGCCAGCAGCTCCCCCGTTCGTAGGGATACGCAGTATTTT.